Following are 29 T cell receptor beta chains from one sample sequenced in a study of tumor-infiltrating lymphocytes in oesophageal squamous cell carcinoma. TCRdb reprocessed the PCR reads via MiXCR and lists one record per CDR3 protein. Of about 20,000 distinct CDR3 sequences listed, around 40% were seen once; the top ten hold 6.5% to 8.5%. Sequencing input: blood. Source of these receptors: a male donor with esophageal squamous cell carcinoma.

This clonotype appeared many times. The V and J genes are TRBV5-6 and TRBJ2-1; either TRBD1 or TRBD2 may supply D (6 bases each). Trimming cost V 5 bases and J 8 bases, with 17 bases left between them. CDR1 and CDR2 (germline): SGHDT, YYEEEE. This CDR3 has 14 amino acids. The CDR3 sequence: CASSVGGRVYEQFF. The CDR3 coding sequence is TGTGCCAGCAGTGTTGGGGGGCGCGTATATGAGCAGTTCTTC.

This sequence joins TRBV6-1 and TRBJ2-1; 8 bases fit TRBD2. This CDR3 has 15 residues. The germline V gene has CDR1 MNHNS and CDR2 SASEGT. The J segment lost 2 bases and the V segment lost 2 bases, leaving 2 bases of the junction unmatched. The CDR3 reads CASSERSGAYNEQFF. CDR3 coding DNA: TGTGCCAGCAGTGAACGTAGCGGGGCCTACAATGAGCAGTTCTTC.

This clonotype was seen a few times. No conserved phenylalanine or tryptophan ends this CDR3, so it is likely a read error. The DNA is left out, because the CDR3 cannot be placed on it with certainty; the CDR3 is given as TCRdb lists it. CDR3 in amino acids: CASSISGTAYGYTFGS. The gene calls are TRBV7-9 and TRBJ2-7; TRBD1 reflects the table's D call only, with no check against the DNA. The germline V gene encodes CDR1 SEHNR and CDR2 FQNEAQ (reference sequence). The CDR3 has 16 amino acids, counting both end residues.

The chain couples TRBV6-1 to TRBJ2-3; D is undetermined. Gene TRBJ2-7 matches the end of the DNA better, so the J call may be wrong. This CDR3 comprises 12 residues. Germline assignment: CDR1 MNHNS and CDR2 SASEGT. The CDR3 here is CASSTLTYEQYF. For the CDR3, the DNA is TGTGCCTCCTCCACACTCACCTACGAGCAGTACTTC.

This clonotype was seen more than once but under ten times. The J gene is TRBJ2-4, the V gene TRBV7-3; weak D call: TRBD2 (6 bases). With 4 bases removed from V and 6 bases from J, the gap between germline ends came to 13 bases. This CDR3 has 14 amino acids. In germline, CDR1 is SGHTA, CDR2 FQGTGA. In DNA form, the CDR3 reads TGTGCCAGCAGCTCCCAACCGGGACTAAACATTCAGTACTTC. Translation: CASSSQPGLNIQYF.

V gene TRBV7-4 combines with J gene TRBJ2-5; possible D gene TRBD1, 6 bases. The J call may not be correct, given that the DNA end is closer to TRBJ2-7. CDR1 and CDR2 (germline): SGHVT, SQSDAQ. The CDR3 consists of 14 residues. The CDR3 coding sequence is TGTGCCAGCAGCTTAGGGGACATCCGATACGAGCAGTACTTC. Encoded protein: CASSLGDIRYEQYF.

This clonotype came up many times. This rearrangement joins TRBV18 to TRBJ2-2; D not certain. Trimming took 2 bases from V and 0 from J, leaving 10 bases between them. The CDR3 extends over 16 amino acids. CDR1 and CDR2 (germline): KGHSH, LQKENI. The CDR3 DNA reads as TGTGCCAGCTCACCAGGAGCTGTTTCGAACACCGGGGAGCTGTTTTTT. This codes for CASSPGAVSNTGELFF.

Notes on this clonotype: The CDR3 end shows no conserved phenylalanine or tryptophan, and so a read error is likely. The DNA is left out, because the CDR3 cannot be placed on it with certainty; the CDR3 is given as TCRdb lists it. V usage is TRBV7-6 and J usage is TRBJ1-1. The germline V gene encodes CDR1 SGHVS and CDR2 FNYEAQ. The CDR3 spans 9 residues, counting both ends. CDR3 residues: CASSSLGEG.

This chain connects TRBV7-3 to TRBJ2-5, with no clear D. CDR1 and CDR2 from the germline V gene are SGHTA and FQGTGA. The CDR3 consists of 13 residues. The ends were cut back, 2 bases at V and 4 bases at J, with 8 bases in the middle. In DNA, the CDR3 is TGTGCCAGCAGCTTAGAGTCTTCAGAGACCCAGTACTTC. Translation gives CASSLESSETQYF. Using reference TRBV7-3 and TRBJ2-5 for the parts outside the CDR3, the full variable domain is GAGVSQTPSNKVTEKGKYVELRCDPISGHTALYWYRQSLGQGPEFLIYFQGTGAADDSGLPNDRFFAVRPEGSVSTLKIQRTERGDSAVYLCASSLESSETQYFGPGTRLLVL.

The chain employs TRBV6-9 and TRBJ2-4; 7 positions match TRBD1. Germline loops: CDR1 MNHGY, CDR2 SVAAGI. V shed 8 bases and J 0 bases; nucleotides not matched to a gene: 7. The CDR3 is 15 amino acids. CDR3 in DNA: TGTGCCAGCGTTCCGGGACAGAGAGCCAAAAACATTCAGTACTTC. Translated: CASVPGQRAKNIQYF.

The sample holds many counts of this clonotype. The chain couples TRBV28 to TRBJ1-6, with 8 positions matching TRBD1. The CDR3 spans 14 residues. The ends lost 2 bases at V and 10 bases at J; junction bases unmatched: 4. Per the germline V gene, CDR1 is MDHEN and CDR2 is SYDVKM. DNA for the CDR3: TGTGCCAGCAGTTTAGACAGGGGAACATCACCCCTCCACTTT. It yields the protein CASSLDRGTSPLHF. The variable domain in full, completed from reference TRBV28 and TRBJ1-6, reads DVKVTQSSRYLVKRTGEKVFLECVQDMDHENMFWYRQDPGLGLRLIYFSYDVKMKEKGDIPEGYSVSREKKERFSLILESASTNQTSMYLCASSLDRGTSPLHFGNGTRLTVT.

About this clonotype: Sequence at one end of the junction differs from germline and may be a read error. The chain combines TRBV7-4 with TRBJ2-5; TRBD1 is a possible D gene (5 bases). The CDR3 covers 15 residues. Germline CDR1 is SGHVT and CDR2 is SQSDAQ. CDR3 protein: CASSPPRESNTEAFF. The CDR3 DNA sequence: TGTGCCAGCAGCCCCCCCAGGGAATCGAACACTGAAGCTTTCTTC.

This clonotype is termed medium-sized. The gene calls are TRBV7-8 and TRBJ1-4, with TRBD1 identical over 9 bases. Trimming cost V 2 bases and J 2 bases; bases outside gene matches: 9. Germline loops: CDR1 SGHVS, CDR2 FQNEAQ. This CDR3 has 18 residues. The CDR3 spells CASSLRPDRGGTNEKLFF. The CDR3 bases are TGTGCCAGCAGCTTACGGCCGGACAGGGGTGGCACTAATGAAAAACTGTTTTTT.

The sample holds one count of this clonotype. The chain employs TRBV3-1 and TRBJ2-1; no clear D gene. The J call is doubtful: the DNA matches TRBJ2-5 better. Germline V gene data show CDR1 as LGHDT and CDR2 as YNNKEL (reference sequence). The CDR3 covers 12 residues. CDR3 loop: CASSQGTETQYF. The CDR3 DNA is TGTGCCAGCAGCCAAGGGACAGAGACCCAGTACTTC.

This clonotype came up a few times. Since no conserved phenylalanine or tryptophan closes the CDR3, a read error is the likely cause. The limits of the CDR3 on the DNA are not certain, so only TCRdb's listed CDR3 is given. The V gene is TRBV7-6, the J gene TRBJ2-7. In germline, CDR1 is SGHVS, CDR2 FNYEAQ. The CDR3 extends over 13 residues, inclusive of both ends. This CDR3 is CAAGGAYGYTFGS.

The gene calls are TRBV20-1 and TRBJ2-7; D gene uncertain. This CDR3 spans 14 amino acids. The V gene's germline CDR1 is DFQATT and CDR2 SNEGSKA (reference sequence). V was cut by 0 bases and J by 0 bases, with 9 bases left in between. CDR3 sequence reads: CSARDGRSSYEQYF. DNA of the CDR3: TGCAGTGCTAGAGATGGGCGAAGCTCCTACGAGCAGTACTTC.

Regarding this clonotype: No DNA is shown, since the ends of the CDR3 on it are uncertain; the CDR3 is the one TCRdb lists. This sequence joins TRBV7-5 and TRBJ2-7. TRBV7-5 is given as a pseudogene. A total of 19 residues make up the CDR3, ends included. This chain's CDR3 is CISVPEAKQRDVGTYEQYF.

In DNA, the CDR3 is TGTGCCAGCAAGTTGGGGTACGCTAATGAAAAACTGTTTTTT. It translates to CASKLGYANEKLFF. The chain is built from TRBV27 and TRBJ1-4, with unresolved D. CDR3 length: 14 residues. V was trimmed by 7 bases and J by 3 bases, leaving 12 bases between them. Per germline, CDR1 MNHEY and CDR2 SMNVEV (reference sequence).

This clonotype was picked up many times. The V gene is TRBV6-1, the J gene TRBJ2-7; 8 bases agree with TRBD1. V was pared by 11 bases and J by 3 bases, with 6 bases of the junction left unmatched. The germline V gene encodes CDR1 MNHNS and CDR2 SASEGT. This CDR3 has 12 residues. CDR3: CACRDRNYEQYF. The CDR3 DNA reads TGTGCCTGCCGGGACAGGAACTACGAGCAGTACTTC.

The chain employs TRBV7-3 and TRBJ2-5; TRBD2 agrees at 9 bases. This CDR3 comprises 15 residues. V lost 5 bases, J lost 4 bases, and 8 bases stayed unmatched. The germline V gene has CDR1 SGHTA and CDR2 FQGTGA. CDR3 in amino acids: CASSVGAGGLETQYF. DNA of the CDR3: TGTGCCAGCAGCGTCGGCGCGGGGGGGTTAGAGACCCAGTACTTC.

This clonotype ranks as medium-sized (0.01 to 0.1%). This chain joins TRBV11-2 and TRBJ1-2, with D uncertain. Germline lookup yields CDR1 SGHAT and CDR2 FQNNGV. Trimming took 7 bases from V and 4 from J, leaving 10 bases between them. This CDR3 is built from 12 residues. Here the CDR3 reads CASNQIPYGYTF. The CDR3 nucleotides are TGTGCCAGCAATCAGATACCCTATGGCTACACCTTC.

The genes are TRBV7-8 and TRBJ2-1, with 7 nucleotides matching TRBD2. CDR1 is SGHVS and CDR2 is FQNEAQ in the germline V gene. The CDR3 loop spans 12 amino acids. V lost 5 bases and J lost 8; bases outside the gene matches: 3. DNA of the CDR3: TGTGCCAGCAGCCTGGGAGGGGATGAGCAGTTCTTC. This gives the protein CASSLGGDEQFF.

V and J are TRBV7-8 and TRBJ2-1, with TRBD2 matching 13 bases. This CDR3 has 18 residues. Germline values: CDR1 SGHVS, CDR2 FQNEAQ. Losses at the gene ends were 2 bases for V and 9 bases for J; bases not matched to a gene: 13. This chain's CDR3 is CASSLNGGTSGRAVEQFF. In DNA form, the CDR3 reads TGTGCCAGCAGCTTAAACGGGGGTACTAGCGGGAGGGCCGTTGAGCAGTTCTTC. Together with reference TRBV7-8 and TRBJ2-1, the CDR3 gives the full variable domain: GAGVSQSPRYKVAKRGQDVALRCDPISGHVSLFWYQQALGQGPEFLTYFQNEAQLDKSGLPSDRFFAERPEGSVSTLKIQRTQQEDSAVYLCASSLNGGTSGRAVEQFFGPGTRLTVL.

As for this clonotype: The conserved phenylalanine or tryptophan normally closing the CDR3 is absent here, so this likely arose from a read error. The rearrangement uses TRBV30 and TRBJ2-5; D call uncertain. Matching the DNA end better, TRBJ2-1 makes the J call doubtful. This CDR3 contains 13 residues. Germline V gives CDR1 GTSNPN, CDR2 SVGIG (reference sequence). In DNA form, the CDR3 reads TGTGCCTGGAGTGGGGCAGGCCCTAATGAGCAGTTCTTG. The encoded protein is CAWSGAGPNEQFL.

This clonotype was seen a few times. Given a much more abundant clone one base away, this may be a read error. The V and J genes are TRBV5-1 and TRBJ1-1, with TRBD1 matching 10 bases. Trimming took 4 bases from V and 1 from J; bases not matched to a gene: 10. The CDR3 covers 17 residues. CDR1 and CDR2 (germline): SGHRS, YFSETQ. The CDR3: CASSRPGQGFGNTEAFF. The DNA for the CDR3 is TGCGCCAGCAGCAGACCGGGACAGGGGTTTGGGAACACTGAAGCTTTCTTT.

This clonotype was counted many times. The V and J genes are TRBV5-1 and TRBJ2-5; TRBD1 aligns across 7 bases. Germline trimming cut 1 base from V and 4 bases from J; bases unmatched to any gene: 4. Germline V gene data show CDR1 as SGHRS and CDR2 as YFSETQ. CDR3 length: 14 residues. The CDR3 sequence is CASSLRGGRETQYF. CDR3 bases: TGCGCCAGCAGCTTGCGAGGGGGCCGAGAGACCCAGTACTTC.

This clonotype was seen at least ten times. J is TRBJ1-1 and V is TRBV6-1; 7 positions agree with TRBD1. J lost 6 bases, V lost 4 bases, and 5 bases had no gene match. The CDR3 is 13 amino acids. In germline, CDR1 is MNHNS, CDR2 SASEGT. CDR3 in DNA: TGTGCCAGCAGTGGACAGGGAATCGCTGAAGCTTTCTTT. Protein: CASSGQGIAEAFF.

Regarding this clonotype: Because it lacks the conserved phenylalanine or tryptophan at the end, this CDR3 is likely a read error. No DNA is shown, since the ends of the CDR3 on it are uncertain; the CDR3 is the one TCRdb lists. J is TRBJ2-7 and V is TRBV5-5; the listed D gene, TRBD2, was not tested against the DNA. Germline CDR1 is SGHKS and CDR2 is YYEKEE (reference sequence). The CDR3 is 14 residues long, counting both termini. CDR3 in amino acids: CASRQGLEGYTFGS.

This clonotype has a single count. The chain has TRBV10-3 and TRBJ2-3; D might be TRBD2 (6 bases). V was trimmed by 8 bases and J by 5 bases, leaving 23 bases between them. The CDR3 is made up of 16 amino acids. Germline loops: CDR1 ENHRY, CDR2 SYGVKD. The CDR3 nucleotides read TGTGCCATCGGTGGGAGGCAGCGAACGATGGTAGATACGCAGTATTTT. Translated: CAIGGRQRTMVDTQYF.